Detailed here is one T cell receptor (beta chain). The data stem from a study of T cell responses to AZD1222 COVID-19 vaccine. Generated by immunoSEQ multiplex PCR, the TCRdb table keeps only in-frame clones and is missing some. The sample shows approximately 100,000 clones, roughly 90% of them seen only once. The CDR3 is made up of 16 amino acids. Germline CDR1 and CDR2: LGHNA and YNFKEQ. The J segment lost 8 bases and the V segment lost 4 bases, leaving 6 bases of the junction unmatched. Sequencing was performed on peripheral blood, taken on day 0 of AZD1222 vaccination. The chain carries TRBV4-2 and TRBJ2-1; 15 bases are a match to TRBD2. The TCR was taken from an adult in good health. CDR3 DNA: TGTGCCAGCAGCCGTGGACTAGCGGGGGGGCTCGATGAGCAGTTCTTC. Protein sequence: CASSRGLAGGLDEQFF.